These 27 T cell receptor beta chains were all obtained from the same sample, sequenced in a study of technical replicates of blood from a handful of donors. Produced via immunoSEQ multiplex PCR; TCRdb's table is partial and in-frame only. The sample consists of fewer than 100,000 clones, approximately 94% of them appearing once. Sequencing was carried out using T cells isolated from PBMCs. The receptor set was obtained from a human donor in good health.

This clone appeared once. The chain recombines TRBV2 with TRBJ2-7, with 7 bases identical to TRBD1. Losses at the gene ends were 2 bases for V and 3 bases for J; bases not matched to a gene: 10. The germline V gene has CDR1 SNHLY and CDR2 FYNNEI. This CDR3 region has 16 residues. For the CDR3, the DNA is TGTGCCAGCAGTGAAAGGGGGCTGACAGAGGGCTACGAGCAGTACTTC. This sequence encodes CASSERGLTEGYEQYF.

The chain links TRBV7-9 to TRBJ1-5, with 7 bases lining up with TRBD1. In germline, CDR1 is SEHNR, CDR2 FQNEAQ (reference sequence). With 5 bases clipped from V and 5 bases from J, the junction kept 3 bases outside the gene matches. The CDR3 sequence is 13 residues long. The CDR3 sequence: CASSVGTDQPQHF. The CDR3 DNA sequence: TGTGCCAGCAGCGTAGGGACAGATCAGCCCCAGCATTTT.

The chain joins TRBV6-5 to TRBJ2-7; 7 nucleotides line up with TRBD1. The CDR3 spans 14 residues. Trimming took 8 bases from V and 0 from J; bases not matched to a gene: 7. Germline V gene sequence: CDR1 MNHEY, CDR2 SVGAGI. The CDR3 DNA sequence: TGTGCCAGCGCGACCGGGACAGTCTCCTACGAGCAGTACTTC. It specifies CASATGTVSYEQYF.

This chain uses TRBV7-6 with TRBJ2-1, with a possible D match to TRBD2 (5 bases). The V gene lost 2 bases and the J gene lost 6 bases, with 20 bases spanning the gap. Germline V gene sequence: CDR1 SGHVS, CDR2 FNYEAQ. CDR3 length equals 17 residues. The CDR3 reads CASSLTRSGQNINEQFF. CDR3 in DNA: TGTGCCAGCAGCTTAACTAGGTCTGGGCAGAATATCAATGAGCAGTTCTTC.

The chain couples TRBV28 to TRBJ2-1; no clear D. This CDR3 comprises 14 residues. The germline gives CDR1 MDHEN, CDR2 SYDVKM. V was clipped by 10 bases and J by 0 bases, with 13 bases between them. The chain's CDR3 is CAIRGVGSYNEQFF. As DNA, the CDR3 is TGTGCCATCCGCGGCGTGGGCTCCTACAATGAGCAGTTCTTC.

This chain connects TRBV4-1 to TRBJ1-5; 9 bases fit TRBD1. V lost 1 base, J lost 3 bases, and 7 bases stayed unmatched. The germline V gene has CDR1 MGHRA and CDR2 YSYEKL. This CDR3 has 17 amino acids. The CDR3 region is CASSQVPDRGHNQPQHF. The CDR3 DNA reads as TGCGCCAGCAGCCAAGTCCCGGACAGGGGCCACAATCAGCCCCAGCATTTT.

The sample holds one count of this clone. This chain's CDR3 is CASKRTDMNTEAFF. CDR3 nucleotides: TGTGCCAGCAAACGGACAGACATGAACACTGAAGCTTTCTTT. The chain employs TRBV27 and TRBJ1-1; D may be TRBD1 (6 bases). This CDR3 is 14 amino acids long. With 7 bases removed from V and 0 bases from J, the gap between germline ends came to 12 bases. Germline CDR1 and CDR2: MNHEY and SMNVEV (reference sequence).

This chain links TRBV10-2 with TRBJ1-1; the D gene is possibly TRBD1 (5 bases). The CDR3 runs 15 residues. Germline V CDR1 and CDR2: WSHSY, SAAADI. Trimming removed 7 bases at V and 2 bases at J, with 17 bases between. This chain's CDR3 is CASNGGWEVNTEAFF. The CDR3 DNA reads as TGCGCCAGCAATGGGGGGTGGGAGGTTAACACTGAAGCTTTCTTT.

This sequence joins TRBV11-2 and TRBJ2-5; 10 bases are a match to TRBD2. The CDR3 extends over 14 amino acids. The ends lost 1 base at V and 4 bases at J; junction bases unmatched: 0. Germline V lookup: CDR1 SGHAT, CDR2 FQNNGV. In nucleotides, the CDR3 is TGTGCCAGCAGCTTAGTAGCGGGAGGAGAGACCCAGTACTTC. This sequence encodes CASSLVAGGETQYF.

The V call is TRBV19, the J call TRBJ2-3; TRBD1 agrees at 7 bases. There are 15 residues in the CDR3. J gave up 0 bases and V 3 bases, and 3 bases lay outside the gene matches. Germline V gene lookup returns CDR1 LNHDA and CDR2 SQIVND (reference sequence). The chain's CDR3 is CASSIRDSSTDTQYF. The CDR3 nucleotides read TGTGCCAGTAGTATTCGGGACAGTAGCACAGATACGCAGTATTTT.

This clone appeared a few times. The chain recombines TRBV29-1 with TRBJ1-1; possibly TRBD1 for D (5 bases). Trimming took off 1 base at V and 3 bases at J, with 12 bases between the two ends. Germline values: CDR1 SQVTM, CDR2 ANQGSEA. This CDR3 is built from 14 residues. The CDR3 loop is CSVEVPGTYTEAFF. The CDR3 DNA reads TGCAGCGTTGAAGTACCAGGGACTTACACTGAAGCTTTCTTT.

The chain combines TRBV19 with TRBJ2-1, with 8 bases lining up with TRBD1. The CDR3 contains 16 residues. In germline, CDR1 is LNHDA, CDR2 SQIVND (reference sequence). Losses at the gene ends were 7 bases for V and 2 bases for J; bases not matched to a gene: 10. Here the CDR3 DNA reads TGTGCCAGTACCATAGGGGACAGGAGGCCCTACAATGAGCAGTTCTTC. It encodes CASTIGDRRPYNEQFF.

A note on this clone: A junction boundary mismatches the germline segment, possibly from a read error. The V and J genes are TRBV7-7 and TRBJ2-7, with D tentatively TRBD1 (5 bases). This CDR3 is built from 13 residues. Per the germline V gene, CDR1 is SSHAT and CDR2 is FNYEAQ (reference sequence). CDR3 amino acids: CASSLYDQGEQYF. The CDR3 DNA is TGTGCTAGCAGCTTATACGATCAGGGCGAGCAGTACTTC. Complete variable domain (other parts from reference TRBV7-7 and TRBJ2-7): GAGVSQSPRYKVTKRGQDVTLRCDPISSHATLYWYQQALGQGPEFLTYFNYEAQPDKSGLPSDRFSAERPEGSISTLTIQRTEQRDSAMYRCASSLYDQGEQYFGPGTRLTVT.

The chain uses TRBV7-9 and TRBJ2-7, with 7 bases aligning to TRBD2. Germline V gives CDR1 SEHNR, CDR2 FQNEAQ (reference sequence). This CDR3 spans 12 amino acids. Trimming cost V 4 bases and J 7 bases; bases outside gene matches: 4. CDR3 coding DNA: TGTGCCAGCAGCTACCCGGGGGGAGAGCAGTACTTC. As protein: CASSYPGGEQYF.

This chain uses TRBV19 with TRBJ2-7, with 7 bases identical to TRBD2. With V trimmed by 7 bases and J by 3 bases, 12 bases remained unmatched. CDR1 and CDR2 (germline): LNHDA, SQIVND (reference sequence). The CDR3 spans 15 residues. CDR3 sequence: CASTAGAGVIYEQYF. In DNA, the CDR3 is TGTGCCAGTACAGCCGGGGCGGGAGTAATCTACGAGCAGTACTTC. Based on the CDR3 plus reference TRBV19 and TRBJ2-7, the full variable domain is DGGITQSPKYLFRKEGQNVTLSCEQNLNHDAMYWYRQDPGQGLRLIYYSQIVNDFQKGDIAEGYSVSREKKESFPLTVTSAQKNPTAFYLCASTAGAGVIYEQYFGPGTRLTVT.

The chain links TRBV10-3 to TRBJ2-2, with D possibly being TRBD1 (6 bases). CDR3 length equals 13 residues. V lost 9 bases and J 4 bases, leaving 12 bases between the germline ends. Germline V CDR1 and CDR2: ENHRY, SYGVKD. CDR3 sequence reads: CAISTGSTGELFF. For the CDR3, the DNA is TGTGCCATTTCGACAGGATCCACCGGGGAGCTGTTTTTT.

The chain has TRBV15 and TRBJ1-5, with TRBD1 as a possible D gene (6 bases). Per the germline V gene, CDR1 is LNHNV and CDR2 is YYDKDF (reference sequence). Trimming took 4 bases from V and 4 from J, leaving 14 bases between them. The CDR3 consists of 15 residues. The CDR3 DNA reads as TGTGCCACCAGCAAAGGGGACATTCAAAATCAGCCCCAGCATTTT. It is translated as CATSKGDIQNQPQHF.

The rearrangement links TRBV5-1 to TRBJ2-1, with D perhaps matching TRBD2 (5 bases). Germline-derived CDR1 and CDR2 are SGHRS and YFSETQ. The V and J ends lost 0 bases and 8 bases respectively, with 24 bases between them. There are 18 residues in the CDR3. The CDR3 reads CASSLADSVSFLGDEQFF. The DNA for the CDR3 is TGCGCCAGCAGCTTGGCGGACTCCGTCTCCTTTCTTGGGGATGAGCAGTTCTTC.

This rearrangement joins TRBV7-8 to TRBJ2-1, with 7 bases that match TRBD1. The CDR3 consists of 16 residues. The ends lost 1 base at V and 4 bases at J; junction bases unmatched: 7. The germline gives CDR1 SGHVS, CDR2 FQNEAQ. The DNA for the CDR3 is TGTGCCAGCAGCTTAGTGGGGTGGACAGGTTACAATGAGCAGTTCTTC. It encodes CASSLVGWTGYNEQFF.

This chain uses TRBV5-1 with TRBJ1-2; 11 bases map to TRBD1. Per germline, CDR1 SGHRS and CDR2 YFSETQ. This CDR3 comprises 14 residues. After removal of 2 bases from V and 7 bases from J, the junction contained 4 bases not matched to a gene. The DNA of the CDR3 is TGCGCCAGCAGCTTAGGACAGGGGGCGGGTGGCTACACCTTC. This codes for CASSLGQGAGGYTF.

This clone was counted between two and nine times. The chain combines TRBV6-1 with TRBJ2-7; 7 nucleotides align to TRBD2. The CDR3 has 15 residues. CDR1 is MNHNS and CDR2 is SASEGT in the germline V gene. After removal of 0 bases from V and 2 bases from J, the junction contained 4 bases not matched to a gene. The CDR3 bases are TGTGCCAGCAGTGAAGCTATAGGACTAGCCTACGAGCAGTACTTC. Its translation: CASSEAIGLAYEQYF.

The chain couples TRBV2 to TRBJ2-7; 7 bases agree with TRBD1. The CDR3 is 12 residues long. Losses at the gene ends were 7 bases for V and 3 bases for J; bases not matched to a gene: 3. CDR1 SNHLY and CDR2 FYNNEI come from the germline V gene. In DNA form, the CDR3 reads TGTGCCAGCATCCGACAGGGCTACGAGCAGTACTTC. Amino acids: CASIRQGYEQYF. Full variable domain (outside the CDR3, taken from reference TRBV2 and TRBJ2-7): EPEVTQTPSHQVTQMGQEVILRCVPISNHLYFYWYRQILGQKVEFLVSFYNNEISEKSEIFDDQFSVERPDGSNFTLKIRSTKLEDSAMYFCASIRQGYEQYFGPGTRLTVT.

The CDR3 bases are TGTGCCAGCAGTGGGACAGGGAACTACGAGCAGTACTTC. This sequence encodes CASSGTGNYEQYF. This chain joins TRBV2 and TRBJ2-7; TRBD1 matches at 8 bases. The CDR3 has 13 amino acids. Per the germline V gene, CDR1 is SNHLY and CDR2 is FYNNEI. The ends lost 4 bases at V and 3 bases at J; junction bases unmatched: 2.

This sequence joins TRBV4-1 and TRBJ2-2, with 14 nucleotides matching TRBD2. J lost 2 bases, V lost 1 base, and 3 bases had no gene match. Germline CDR1 MGHRA, CDR2 YSYEKL. The CDR3 spans 18 residues. The CDR3 here is CASSQVTSGRENTGELFF. As DNA, the CDR3 is TGCGCCAGCAGCCAAGTGACTAGCGGGAGGGAAAACACCGGGGAGCTGTTTTTT.

This rearrangement joins TRBV25-1 to TRBJ2-1; a possible D gene is TRBD2 (6 bases). There are 17 residues in the CDR3. Per the germline V gene, CDR1 is MGHDK and CDR2 is SYGVNS. Trimming left V 3 bases short and J 0 bases short, with 15 bases between. DNA of the CDR3: TGTGCCAGCAGTGATGCGGGACTCTCCAGCTCCTACAATGAGCAGTTCTTC. Encoded protein: CASSDAGLSSSYNEQFF. Full variable domain (missing parts from reference TRBV25-1 and TRBJ2-1): EADIYQTPRYLVIGTGKKITLECSQTMGHDKMYWYQQDPGMELHLIHYSYGVNSTEKGDLSSESTVSRIRTEHFPLTLESARPSHTSQYLCASSDAGLSSSYNEQFFGPGTRLTVL.

The V call is TRBV7-9, the J call TRBJ1-3, with no clear D. The germline V gene has CDR1 SEHNR and CDR2 FQNEAQ (reference sequence). V was shortened by 5 bases and J by 0 bases, with 20 bases between the two germline ends. The CDR3 length is 18 residues. CDR3 in DNA: TGTGCCAGCAGCCGCACCCTACTTAGAACGGGCTCTGGAAACACCATATATTTT. Its protein product is CASSRTLLRTGSGNTIYF.

The V gene is TRBV7-7, the J gene TRBJ2-1; maybe TRBD1 (5 bases). The germline CDR1 and CDR2 sequences are SSHAT and FNYEAQ (reference sequence). The CDR3 length is 13 residues. Deletions cut 5 bases from V and 3 bases from J, with 8 bases between. CDR3 loop: CASSPGHYNEQFF. The CDR3 bases are TGTGCCAGCAGCCCAGGGCACTACAATGAGCAGTTCTTC. Using reference TRBV7-7 and TRBJ2-1 for the parts outside the CDR3, the full variable domain is GAGVSQSPRYKVTKRGQDVTLRCDPISSHATLYWYQQALGQGPEFLTYFNYEAQPDKSGLPSDRFSAERPEGSISTLTIQRTEQRDSAMYRCASSPGHYNEQFFGPGTRLTVL.